The TCR beta chain under discussion was sequenced for a study of cytomegalovirus exposure and HLA in healthy donors. Vbeta (60) and Jbeta (13) primers were used in the PCR. TCRdb keeps only in-frame clones here, not all; method: immunoSEQ multiplex PCR. The sample includes around 170,000 clones, around 84% seen only once; the top ten take 2.6%. This TCR was sampled from a woman between 45 and 60 years old in good health and CMV-seropositive. The sample consisted of PBMCs.

The CDR3 loop is CASSQGVPTGLYALDGTDTQYF. Here the CDR3 DNA reads TGCGCCAGCAGCCAAGGAGTTCCAACGGGACTTTACGCCCTCGATGGCACAGATACGCAGTATTTT. The chain recombines TRBV4-3 with TRBJ2-3; D is possibly TRBD2 (6 bases). Germline V gene lookup returns CDR1 LGHNA and CDR2 YSLEER. V gave up 1 base and J gave up 1 base, with 30 bases separating them. The CDR3 is 22 residues long.